The 14 T cell receptor beta chains presented below share a single source sample, sequenced in a study of post-analysis software for immune sequencing data (dated by TCRdb to the mid-2010s). Overall study outcomes, separate from this receptor: Patients showed significantly higher frequencies than controls for roughly five TRBV segments, among them TRBV5-6, TRBV5-1 and TRBV20-1.

No antigens are known for them. Library preparation used PCR. Sequencer: Illumina HiSeq 2500. To reduce PCR and sequencing biases, unique molecular identifiers were incorporated into the TCR beta cDNA libraries. TCRdb ran its own pipeline on the public reads, namely fastp trimming at Q25 and MiXCR clone calling, and kept in-frame beta chains. Identical CDR3 protein sequences are pooled into one entry, listed with their most common genes and DNA. This sample has approximately 630,000 distinct CDR3 sequences in its table, and over 45% of those were observed once. Approximately 11% of the sample is taken by the ten largest. Sequencing used blood. These receptors originate from a girl aged 2-15 years with multiple sclerosis.

The chain couples TRBV12-3 or TRBV12-4 to TRBJ2-7; 12 bases map to TRBD2. Trimming took 6 bases from V and 4 from J; bases not matched to a gene: 4. The CDR3 is made up of 14 amino acids. The CDR3 DNA reads TGTGCCAGCAGCAGGACTAGCGGGACGTACGAGCAGTACTTC. Amino acids: CASSRTSGTYEQYF.

This clonotype was observed once. The gene calls are TRBV19 and TRBJ1-3, with 8 nucleotides matching TRBD1. Germline V lookup: CDR1 LNHDA, CDR2 SQIVND (reference sequence). Germline trimming cut 5 bases from V and 1 base from J; bases unmatched to any gene: 7. The CDR3 consists of 16 residues. The DNA of the CDR3 is TGTGCCAGTAGTGTTGACAGGGGAAGATCTGGAAACACCATATATTTT. This encodes CASSVDRGRSGNTIYF. Drawing the rest from reference TRBV19 and TRBJ1-3, the complete variable domain is DGGITQSPKYLFRKEGQNVTLSCEQNLNHDAMYWYRQDPGQGLRLIYYSQIVNDFQKGDIAEGYSVSREKKESFPLTVTSAQKNPTAFYLCASSVDRGRSGNTIYFGEGSWLTVV.

V is TRBV6-2 or TRBV6-3 and J is TRBJ2-5; tentatively, D is TRBD2 (6 bases). This CDR3 region has 16 residues. Trimming pared 2 bases from V and 1 base from J, leaving 14 bases between. In germline, CDR1 is MNHEY, CDR2 SVGEGT. CDR3 loop: CASSYGSSVSQETQYF. The CDR3 nucleotides are TGTGCCAGCAGTTACGGGTCTAGCGTATCCCAAGAGACCCAGTACTTC.

This clonotype has a handful of counts. V and J are TRBV6-5 and TRBJ1-1; D is ambiguous. Germline V gene lookup returns CDR1 MNHEY and CDR2 SVGAGI. The CDR3 runs 14 residues. Between the trimmed V and J ends, which lost 0 bases and 6 bases, there was a span of 11 bases. The CDR3 loop is CASSYSMVNPEAFF. The CDR3 DNA is TGTGCCAGCAGTTACTCGATGGTCAACCCTGAAGCTTTCTTT.

The rearrangement uses TRBV27 and TRBJ2-3; D is possibly TRBD1 (6 bases). The CDR3 has 17 amino acids. Per germline, CDR1 MNHEY and CDR2 SMNVEV (reference sequence). The V end was cut by 1 base, the J end by 2 bases, with 16 bases between. CDR3 protein: CASSLFRLRDNTDTQYF. The CDR3 DNA reads TGTGCCAGCAGTTTATTCCGCCTCCGGGACAACACAGATACGCAGTATTTT.

This clonotype was recorded a few times. This chain connects TRBV10-2 to TRBJ2-3, with D possibly called TRBD1 or TRBD2 (5 bases each). V was cut by 6 bases and J by 1 base, with 8 bases left in between. Per the germline V gene, CDR1 is WSHSY and CDR2 is SAAADI. There are 13 residues in the CDR3. The CDR3 nucleotides read TGCGCCAGCAGCGGGGCCCGCACAGATACGCAGTATTTT. It codes for CASSGARTDTQYF.

The V and J genes are TRBV29-1 and TRBJ2-6; tentatively, D is TRBD1 (5 bases). The CDR3 extends over 14 amino acids. CDR1 and CDR2 from the germline V gene are SQVTM and ANQGSEA. Trimming shortened V by 5 bases and J by 3 bases, and 11 bases separated the two germline ends. In nucleotides, the CDR3 is TGCAGCGTTCTCCCAGGGCTTGGGGCCAACGTCCTGACTTTC. Amino acid sequence: CSVLPGLGANVLTF.

This clonotype was observed a handful of times. V is TRBV12-5 and J is TRBJ2-5; D call uncertain. V lost 2 bases to trimming and J lost 5 bases, with 6 bases between them. Germline V lookup: CDR1 LGHNT, CDR2 FRNRAP. The CDR3 is 12 residues long. CDR3 in DNA: TGTGCTAGTGGTTTGTTCGTGGAGACCCAGTACTTC. Its protein is CASGLFVETQYF.

This chain links TRBV11-2 with TRBJ1-2; no firm D call. Trimming shortened V by 0 bases and J by 4 bases, and 12 bases separated the two germline ends. This CDR3 is 15 amino acids long. Germline values: CDR1 SGHAT, CDR2 FQNNGV. CDR3 sequence: CASSLDLGSGYGYTF. In nucleotides, the CDR3 is TGTGCCAGCAGCTTAGATCTGGGTTCTGGCTATGGCTACACCTTC.

The gene calls are TRBV12-3 or TRBV12-4 and TRBJ2-1; D uncertain. V lost 7 bases and J lost 5, with 9 bases in between. This CDR3 comprises 12 residues. The CDR3 is CASMSRDNEQFF. The CDR3 region has the DNA TGTGCCAGCATGAGTCGGGACAATGAGCAGTTCTTC.

The chain recombines TRBV7-2 with TRBJ2-3, with unresolved D. Germline assignment: CDR1 SGHTA and CDR2 FQGNSA. Between the trimmed V and J ends, which lost 5 bases and 6 bases, there was a span of 6 bases. The CDR3 has 11 amino acids. The CDR3 bases are TGTGCCAGCAGCGCCGAGGATACGCAGTATTTT. The encoded protein is CASSAEDTQYF.

The gene calls are TRBV6-5 and TRBJ1-2; TRBD1 matches at 7 bases. The trim removed 6 bases at V and 1 base at J, leaving 5 bases unmatched. The CDR3 extends over 14 amino acids. CDR1 is MNHEY, CDR2 SVGAGI, per germline. CDR3 bases: TGTGCCAGCAGGGGGACAGAGCGTAACTATGGCTACACCTTC. It translates to CASRGTERNYGYTF.

With regard to this clonotype: A read error may account for a junction end that differs from germline. J is TRBJ2-5 and V is TRBV29-1; D unclear. The germline V gene encodes CDR1 SQVTM and CDR2 ANQGSEA. This CDR3 contains 12 residues. For the CDR3, the DNA is TGCAGCGTTGAACGTTACCAAGGGACCCAGTACTTC. It encodes CSVERYQGTQYF.

The rearrangement joins TRBV27 to TRBJ2-5, with D perhaps given as TRBD1 or TRBD2 (5 bases each). The DNA end lines up better with TRBJ2-7; the J call may be wrong. This CDR3 has 15 residues. Germline CDR1 MNHEY, CDR2 SMNVEV (reference sequence). For the CDR3, the DNA is TGTGCCAGCAGTTTCGGGACGGGTGCCGAACACGAGCAGTACTTC. Translated, it gives CASSFGTGAEHEQYF.